This TCR beta chain was sequenced for a study of graft-versus-host responses after intestinal transplantation. TCRdb keeps only in-frame clones here, not all; method: immunoSEQ multiplex PCR. The data contain about 69,000 clones, roughly 89% of them singletons. This clone was seen only once. The CDR3 contains 14 residues. Germline assignment: CDR1 KGHSH and CDR2 LQKENI. Trimming removed 3 bases from V and 4 bases from J; junction bases left unmatched: 3. The receptor's source is a human patient who received an intestinal transplant, so some T cells may come from the graft donor. The V gene is TRBV18, the J gene TRBJ1-3, with 7 bases matching TRBD1. Sequenced here: bone marrow, sampled 700 to 850 days after intestinal transplantation. The CDR3 coding sequence is TGTGCCAGCTCACCCCGGGACAGCGGAAACACCATATATTTT. Amino acids: CASSPRDSGNTIYF.